These T cell receptor beta chains were read from a single sample in a study of patients and donors after allogeneic stem cell transplantation. TCRdb reprocessed the RT-PCR reads with MiXCR, giving one entry per CDR3 protein. The sample has hundreds of thousands of distinct CDR3 sequences, 12% to 15% seen once. The sequenced material came from blood, either unsorted or a sorted T cell fraction (not recorded which). These TCRs come from a human donor who was either an allogeneic HSCT recipient or a stem cell or donor lymphocyte infusion donor (not recorded which). It is not recorded whose cells these are; they may come from a transplant donor. Both conserved end residues are part of each CDR3. Clone size is given for some rows only: seen once, a few or many times, or a class if the clone is expanded.

CDR3: CSARLADRSIAKNIQYF; size: few; V: TRBV29-1; J: TRBJ2-4
CDR3: CSARTDSYSGANVLTF; size: many; V: TRBV20-1; J: TRBJ2-6
CDR3: CASSLASGGRDGSSRFF; size: many; V: TRBV7-2; J: TRBJ1-2
CDR3: CSAPPGGSTDTQYF; size: many; V: TRBV20-1; J: TRBJ2-3
CDR3: CAISDVLRVNYEQYF; size: -; V: TRBV10-3; J: TRBJ2-7
CDR3: CASSGDGRLALQETQYF; size: many; V: TRBV6-1; J: TRBJ2-5
CDR3: CASSLYLAGGRAQETQYF; size: many; V: TRBV11-2; J: TRBJ2-5
CDR3: CASSLGNTIYF; size: many; V: TRBV7-9; J: TRBJ1-3
CDR3: CASSSTRVPNTEAFF; size: -; V: TRBV5-6; J: TRBJ1-1
CDR3: CASSLFPAPLSGQPQHF; size: medium-sized; V: TRBV5-1; J: TRBJ1-5
CDR3: CAWRRMVGGANVLTF; size: -; V: TRBV30; J: TRBJ2-6
CDR3: CASSLAGLDGYTF; size: -; V: TRBV7-2; J: TRBJ1-2
CDR3: CASSPVGGASSYNEQFF; size: -; V: TRBV7-6; J: TRBJ2-1
CDR3: CASSLAGTSEAFF; size: many; V: TRBV7-2; J: TRBJ1-1
CDR3: CASSLALGSIYEQYF; size: few; V: TRBV7-2; J: TRBJ2-7
CDR3: CASSLGLAGGEKLFF; size: -; V: TRBV5-1; J: TRBJ1-4
CDR3: CASSPIINTEAFF; size: -; V: TRBV19; J: TRBJ1-1
CDR3: CASSPQLGTEAFF; size: few; V: TRBV12-3/TRBV12-4; J: TRBJ1-1
CDR3: CASSLKGQGYEQYF; size: -; V: TRBV7-2; J: TRBJ2-7
CDR3: CASSLTGAGTEAFF; size: many; V: TRBV7-3; J: TRBJ1-1
CDR3: CASSEVGDRVHEQYF; size: few; V: TRBV6-1; J: TRBJ2-7
CDR3: CASSDRGTAKNIQYF; size: few; V: TRBV2; J: TRBJ2-4
CDR3: CAISESGNGRNQPQHF; size: -; V: TRBV10-3; J: TRBJ1-5
CDR3: CSARSTGSGPQHF; size: -; V: TRBV20-1; J: TRBJ1-5
CDR3: CASSIENRGGYTF; size: -; V: TRBV19; J: TRBJ1-2
CDR3: CASSPTGTAGNTIYF; size: -; V: TRBV7-9; J: TRBJ1-3
CDR3: CASSSTGAMSRSQPQHF; size: -; V: TRBV7-2; J: TRBJ1-5
CDR3: CASSFGPETPLHF; size: few; V: TRBV7-9; J: TRBJ1-6
CDR3: CSGLGLDQETQYF; size: few; V: TRBV20-1; J: TRBJ2-5
CDR3: CASSLEGHTEAFF; size: many; V: TRBV5-1; J: TRBJ1-1
CDR3: CAGGGWGTDTQYF; size: -; V: TRBV7-9; J: TRBJ2-3
CDR3: CASSTNTGELFF; size: many; V: TRBV11-3; J: TRBJ2-2
CDR3: CASSQAAVRRGGSGSPLHF; size: -; V: TRBV4-3; J: TRBJ1-6
CDR3: CASSSRLAGVPSGNEQFF; size: few; V: TRBV6-5; J: TRBJ2-1
CDR3: CASSLEASGQETQYF; size: many; V: TRBV7-7; J: TRBJ2-5
CDR3: CASSFRVEGKDTQYF; size: -; V: TRBV11-3; J: TRBJ2-3
CDR3: CASSQRQGNTGELFF; size: -; V: TRBV16; J: TRBJ2-2
CDR3: CASSLGSTREGYTF; size: -; V: TRBV7-2; J: TRBJ1-2
CDR3: CASSLIRPDNSPLHF; size: many; V: TRBV11-2; J: TRBJ1-6
CDR3: CASSYVSSAYEQYF; size: few; V: TRBV6-5; J: TRBJ2-7
CDR3: CASSWTGLETQYF; size: few; V: TRBV27; J: TRBJ2-5
CDR3: CASSLRTSGGATEQYF; size: -; V: TRBV5-1; J: TRBJ2-7
CDR3: CASSRGGRNEKLFF; size: few; V: TRBV5-1; J: TRBJ1-4
CDR3: CASTGGGGNQPQHF; size: few; V: TRBV6-1; J: TRBJ1-5
CDR3: CASSPYGLPRNTGELFF; size: few; V: TRBV18; J: TRBJ2-2
CDR3: CASSPRFGNTGELFF; size: many; V: TRBV6-1; J: TRBJ2-2
CDR3: CATEGLAGGETQYF; size: few; V: TRBV24-1; J: TRBJ2-5
CDR3: CSARVGQTSDTQYF; size: -; V: TRBV20-1; J: TRBJ2-3
CDR3: CASSEREGLAGVETQYF; size: many; V: TRBV2; J: TRBJ2-5
CDR3: CASSETGQGASEAFF; size: many; V: TRBV6-1; J: TRBJ1-1
CDR3: CATSGLATSTDTQYF; size: -; V: TRBV24-1; J: TRBJ2-3
CDR3: CASRAGVQETQYF; size: medium-sized; V: TRBV3-1; J: TRBJ2-5
CDR3: CAWSGQGVLNTEAFF; size: -; V: TRBV30; J: TRBJ1-1
CDR3: CASSSRQGWYEQYF; size: -; V: TRBV5-5; J: TRBJ2-7
CDR3: CASRRGQNTGELFF; size: many; V: TRBV6-1; J: TRBJ2-2
CDR3: CASSYKGGGEQYF; size: -; V: TRBV6-5; J: TRBJ2-7
CDR3: CASSSPQGGQETQYF; size: -; V: TRBV5-4; J: TRBJ2-5
CDR3: CSASGLVTKSEKLFF; size: -; V: TRBV20-1; J: TRBJ1-4
CDR3: CASSFSEQRGGYTF; size: -; V: TRBV28; J: TRBJ1-2